The present T cell receptor beta chain was sequenced within a study of shared clonotypes between healthy human individuals. Overall study findings and caveats: The study found lower generation probabilities in non-shared clonotypes than in those shared by all four donors. A handful of donors shared about 4.5% of their naive CD4 clonotypes.

It was CD45RO-negative cells, positively selected for CCR7, that made up naive CD8 cells, with terminally differentiated effector memory CD45RA+ cells excluded. Only Caucasian adults living in Nashville, Tennessee made up the donor group. Using immunoSEQ multiplex PCR, the repertoire was profiled, and TCRdb retains in-frame clones only, with some absent. The sample lists 800,000 or so clones; around 96% were seen once. Comment on this clone: Its antigen is as yet unknown.

Looked up from germline, CDR1 is MNHEY and CDR2 is SMNVEV (reference sequence). The CDR3 has 13 amino acids. V was pared by 0 bases and J by 7 bases, with 9 bases between. This chain links TRBV27 with TRBJ1-2; D possibly corresponds to TRBD1 (5 bases). Source material: naive CD8+ T cells sorted from blood. This clonotype was sampled from a man aged 25 to 40 in good health. As DNA, the CDR3 is TGTGCCAGCAGTTTATCGGCAGGGATTGGCTACACCTTC. This codes for CASSLSAGIGYTF.